These 22 T cell receptor beta chains originate from one sample sequenced in a study of read filtering for tumor transcriptome and immune sequencing. From roughly 390 ng of RNA, a library with molecular barcoded alpha/delta and beta/gamma adaptors was made. From the reads, TCRdb called clonotypes with MiXCR, one entry per CDR3 protein. The repertoire has around 65,000 distinct CDR3 sequences, around 18% of them found once; the top ten carry 11% to 15%. What was sequenced was a population of CD138-negative cells sorted from bone marrow. The source of these receptors is a donor aged 40 or over with multiple myeloma.

This clonotype was counted many times. V and J are TRBV20-1 and TRBJ1-5; 8 nucleotides line up with TRBD1. From germline, CDR1 is DFQATT and CDR2 SNEGSKA (reference sequence). The V gene end was trimmed by 1 base and the J gene end by 6 bases; junction bases not matched to a gene: 8. The CDR3 is 15 residues long. The CDR3 DNA reads as TGCAGTGCTAGAGTCGGACAGGGAGAGGGTCAGCCCCAGCATTTT. It translates to CSARVGQGEGQPQHF.

This clonotype was seen repeatedly, ten times or more. J is TRBJ2-2 and V is TRBV3-1, with 9 positions matching TRBD2. V lost 0 bases to trimming and J lost 2 bases; unmatched junction nucleotides: 7. From germline, CDR1 is LGHDT and CDR2 YNNKEL (reference sequence). The CDR3 is made up of 18 amino acids. CDR3 coding DNA: TGTGCCAGCAGCCAAGAAGGGCTAGCGGGGAGAAACACCGGGGAGCTGTTTTTT. Its translation is CASSQEGLAGRNTGELFF.

This clonotype showed up many times. The chain has TRBV20-1 and TRBJ1-1, with 8 positions matching TRBD1. V trimming: 6 bases; J trimming: 0 bases; junction bases outside the gene matches: 3. CDR3 length: 13 amino acids. The germline V gene encodes CDR1 DFQATT and CDR2 SNEGSKA (reference sequence). The CDR3 DNA reads TGCAGTGCGGCGGGACAGGTGAACACTGAAGCTTTCTTT. Its protein product is CSAAGQVNTEAFF.

About this clonotype itself: Since a much larger clone is just one base distant, this may be a read error. The chain is built from TRBV15 and TRBJ2-2; 7 bases agree with TRBD1. This CDR3 is built from 15 residues. Germline assignment: CDR1 LNHNV and CDR2 YYDKDF (reference sequence). V shed 11 bases, J shed 1 base, and the junction held 10 bases outside the gene matches. The CDR3 DNA sequence: TGTGCCGCCGGACCGGGACAGAAGAACACCGGGGAGCTGTTTTTT. This sequence encodes CAAGPGQKNTGELFF.

This clonotype was picked up many times. The chain recombines TRBV6-6 with TRBJ2-7; D might be TRBD1 (6 bases). This CDR3 spans 20 amino acids. The germline gives CDR1 MNHNY, CDR2 SVGAGI (reference sequence). Trimming removed 5 bases from V and 1 base from J, with 30 bases in between. CDR3 sequence: CASSRTQGSRDASPSYEQYF. The CDR3 coding sequence is TGTGCCAGCAGTAGAACACAGGGATCCCGGGATGCCTCCCCGTCCTACGAGCAGTACTTC.

This clonotype came up many times. This chain uses TRBV6-5 with TRBJ2-5; 7 bases align to TRBD1. CDR1 and CDR2 from the germline V gene are MNHEY and SVGAGI. J was trimmed by 4 bases and V by 5 bases; bases with no gene match: 10. The CDR3 extends over 15 amino acids. DNA of the CDR3: TGTGCCAGCAGTATTAGGGACAGAGCTCCAGAGACCCAGTACTTC. This encodes CASSIRDRAPETQYF.

This clonotype has a count of ten or more. V and J are TRBV20-1 and TRBJ2-7; 7 positions match TRBD1. The CDR3 is 12 residues long. V was clipped by 6 bases and J by 6 bases; unmatched bases: 8. Germline values: CDR1 DFQATT, CDR2 SNEGSKA (reference sequence). The chain's CDR3 is CSAIRQGSEQYF. The DNA of the CDR3 is TGCAGTGCCATCCGACAGGGTTCCGAGCAGTACTTC.

This clonotype was recorded at least ten times. The chain couples TRBV5-1 to TRBJ2-1, with 7 positions matching TRBD1. V was pared by 4 bases and J by 1 base, with 8 bases of the junction left unmatched. The length of the CDR3 is 16 residues. The V gene's germline CDR1 is SGHRS and CDR2 YFSETQ. The CDR3 DNA sequence: TGCGCCAGCAGCCCGGACAGGCGATCATCCTACAATGAGCAGTTCTTC. Amino acids: CASSPDRRSSYNEQFF.

Turning to this clonotype: It may be a read error: a sequence one base away is much more abundant. The chain recombines TRBV5-5 with TRBJ1-5, with TRBD1 as a possible D gene (6 bases). The CDR3 runs 15 residues. Germline V gene sequence: CDR1 SGHKS, CDR2 YYEKEE (reference sequence). DNA of the CDR3: TGTGCCAGCATCTTGAGCGGGACACACAATCAGCCCCAGCATTTT. This gives the protein CASILSGTHNQPQHF.

The chain uses TRBV14 and TRBJ1-5, with TRBD1 identical over 7 bases. The CDR3 totals 15 residues. The germline V gene encodes CDR1 SGHDN and CDR2 FVKESK. V dropped 3 bases and J dropped 3; count of bases not matched to a gene: 5. Written as DNA, the CDR3 is TGTGCCAGCAGCCAGACGGGACAGCCCAATCAGCCCCAGCATTTT. It codes for CASSQTGQPNQPQHF.

Many counts were recorded for this clonotype. The genes are TRBV6-1 and TRBJ2-2; D call uncertain. Germline assignment: CDR1 MNHNS and CDR2 SASEGT. Trimming took off 3 bases at V and 0 bases at J, with 5 bases between the two ends. CDR3 length: 14 residues. CDR3 DNA: TGTGCCAGCAGTGAGGGCGCGAACACCGGGGAGCTGTTTTTT. Protein sequence: CASSEGANTGELFF.

This clonotype came up many times. The chain is built from TRBV10-3 and TRBJ2-5, with D perhaps matching TRBD1 or TRBD2 (5 bases each). The CDR3 has 15 amino acids. V dropped 8 bases and J dropped 3 bases, with 19 bases sitting between them. CDR1 and CDR2 (germline): ENHRY, SYGVKD. The CDR3 DNA follows: TGTGCCATCGCTCGGGGCGGCGGAACCAAAGAGACCCAGTACTTC. Amino acids: CAIARGGGTKETQYF.

In this sample, this clonotype turned up many times. This chain connects TRBV20-1 to TRBJ1-1; possible D gene TRBD1, 6 bases. The CDR3 loop spans 14 amino acids. Trimming removed 4 bases from V and 0 bases from J, with 12 bases in between. Germline-derived CDR1 and CDR2 are DFQATT and SNEGSKA (reference sequence). The CDR3 loop reads CSAMTGTLNTEAFF. CDR3 in DNA: TGCAGTGCTATGACAGGAACCTTGAACACTGAAGCTTTCTTT.

This clonotype was found many times. The V gene is TRBV7-6, the J gene TRBJ2-4; the D is unclear. CDR3 size: 16 residues. In germline, CDR1 is SGHVS, CDR2 FNYEAQ. Trimming left V 5 bases short and J 5 bases short, with 19 bases between. This CDR3 reads CASSQLSLGPQNIQYF. CDR3 coding DNA: TGTGCCAGCAGCCAGCTGTCGTTGGGCCCGCAAAACATTCAGTACTTC.

Note on this clonotype: Relative to the germline gene, one junction end is altered; a read error may explain this. The chain couples TRBV9 to TRBJ2-7; 11 nucleotides align to TRBD1. Germline CDR1 reads SGDLS; CDR2 reads YYNGEE. This CDR3 has 14 amino acids. The CDR3 DNA reads TGTGCCAGCAGCGCAGGACAGGGGGCTTGGGAGCAGTGCTTC. This gives the protein CASSAGQGAWEQCF.

This clonotype was observed many times. The chain couples TRBV12-3 or TRBV12-4 to TRBJ2-3; D not resolved. This CDR3 region has 11 residues. The ends were cut back, 2 bases at V and 4 bases at J, with 1 base in the middle. The DNA of the CDR3 is TGTGCCAGCAGTTTATCAGATACGCAGTATTTT. It is translated as CASSLSDTQYF.

The gene calls are TRBV7-9 and TRBJ2-2, with 8 bases fitting TRBD1. V dropped 3 bases and J dropped 2; count of bases not matched to a gene: 5. Germline loops: CDR1 SEHNR, CDR2 FQNEAQ (reference sequence). This CDR3 spans 16 amino acids. The CDR3 region is CASSLETGGNTGELFF. The CDR3, as DNA: TGTGCCAGCAGCTTGGAAACAGGGGGAAACACCGGGGAGCTGTTTTTT.

Remarks on this clonotype: At one end, the junction sequence differs from germline, possibly due to a read error. The J gene is TRBJ2-1, the V gene TRBV7-7; a weak D match, TRBD1 (6 bases). Germline V gives CDR1 SSHAT, CDR2 FNYEAQ (reference sequence). The CDR3 loop spans 13 amino acids. The CDR3 bases are TGTGCTAGCAGCTCGGGACAATACAATGAACAGCTCTTC. Residues: CASSSGQYNEQLF. Full variable domain (remainder filled in from reference TRBV7-7 and TRBJ2-1): GAGVSQSPRYKVTKRGQDVTLRCDPISSHATLYWYQQALGQGPEFLTYFNYEAQPDKSGLPSDRFSAERPEGSISTLTIQRTEQRDSAMYRCASSSGQYNEQLFGPGTRLTVL.

This clonotype was seen many times. The genes are TRBV28 and TRBJ1-5, with a weak D call TRBD1 (6 bases). CDR3 length: 13 amino acids. Germline-derived CDR1 and CDR2 are MDHEN and SYDVKM. Between the trimmed V and J ends, which lost 7 bases and 6 bases, there was a span of 13 bases. CDR3 loop: CASNQDSFQPQHF. The DNA for the CDR3 is TGTGCCAGCAACCAGGACAGTTTTCAGCCCCAGCATTTT.

The table lists this clonotype with many counts. The V gene is TRBV28, the J gene TRBJ2-7; no clear D. The CDR3 totals 11 residues. Germline CDR1 and CDR2: MDHEN and SYDVKM. Here the CDR3 reads CATESSYEQYF. CDR3 nucleotides: TGTGCTACCGAGAGCTCCTACGAGCAGTACTTC.

This clonotype has more than one count but fewer than ten. The chain is built from TRBV7-2 and TRBJ2-5; a possible D gene is TRBD2 (6 bases). The CDR3 runs to 14 residues. The germline gives CDR1 SGHTA, CDR2 FQGNSA. V was pared by 1 base and J by 6 bases, with 12 bases between. CDR3 region: CASSLEVSGKTQYF. Here the CDR3 DNA reads TGTGCCAGCAGCTTAGAGGTTAGCGGAAAGACCCAGTACTTC.

This clonotype was observed many times. V and J are TRBV5-1 and TRBJ2-7, with D unresolved. The CDR3 loop spans 14 amino acids. Per the germline V gene, CDR1 is SGHRS and CDR2 is YFSETQ. Trimming took off 0 bases at V and 1 base at J, with 8 bases between the two ends. This CDR3 is CASSLEPGSYEQYF. The CDR3 DNA reads TGCGCCAGCAGCTTGGAACCGGGTTCCTACGAGCAGTACTTC.